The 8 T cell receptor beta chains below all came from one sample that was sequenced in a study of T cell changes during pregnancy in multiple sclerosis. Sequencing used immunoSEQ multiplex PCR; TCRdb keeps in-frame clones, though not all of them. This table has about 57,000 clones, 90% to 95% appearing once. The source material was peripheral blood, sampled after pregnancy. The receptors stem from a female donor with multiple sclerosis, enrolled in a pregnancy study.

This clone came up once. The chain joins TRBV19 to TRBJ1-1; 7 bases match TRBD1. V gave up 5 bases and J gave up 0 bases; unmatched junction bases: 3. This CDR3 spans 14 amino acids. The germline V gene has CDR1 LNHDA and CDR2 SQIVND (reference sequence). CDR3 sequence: CASSSQGLNTEAFF. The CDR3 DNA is TGTGCCAGTAGTTCACAGGGGCTGAACACTGAAGCTTTCTTT.

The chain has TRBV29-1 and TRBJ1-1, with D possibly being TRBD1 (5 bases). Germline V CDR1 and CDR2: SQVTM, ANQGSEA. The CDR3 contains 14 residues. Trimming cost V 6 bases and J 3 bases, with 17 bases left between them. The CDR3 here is CSVKRGNGYTEAFF. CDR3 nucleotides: TGCAGCGTCAAGCGGGGGAATGGGTACACTGAAGCTTTCTTT.

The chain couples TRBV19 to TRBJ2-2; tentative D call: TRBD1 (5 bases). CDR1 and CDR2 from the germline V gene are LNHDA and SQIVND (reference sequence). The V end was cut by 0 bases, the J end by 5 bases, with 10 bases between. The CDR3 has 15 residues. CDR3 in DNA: TGTGCCAGTAGTATAGATAAGCGACAGACCGGGGAGCTGTTTTTT. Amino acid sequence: CASSIDKRQTGELFF.

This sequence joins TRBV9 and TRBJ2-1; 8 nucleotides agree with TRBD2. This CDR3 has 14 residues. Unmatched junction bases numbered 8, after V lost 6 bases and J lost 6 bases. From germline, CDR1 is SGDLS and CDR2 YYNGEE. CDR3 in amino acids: CASNKAAGANEQFF. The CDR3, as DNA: TGTGCCAGCAATAAGGCAGCGGGAGCCAATGAGCAGTTCTTC.

The CDR3 here is CASSYGQVGQPQHF. In DNA form, the CDR3 reads TGTGCCAGCAGTTACGGGCAGGTTGGCCAGCCCCAGCATTTT. This chain links TRBV6-5 with TRBJ1-5; D ambiguous. The germline gives CDR1 MNHEY, CDR2 SVGAGI. The V gene lost 2 bases and the J gene lost 7 bases, with 12 bases spanning the gap. The CDR3 extends over 14 amino acids.

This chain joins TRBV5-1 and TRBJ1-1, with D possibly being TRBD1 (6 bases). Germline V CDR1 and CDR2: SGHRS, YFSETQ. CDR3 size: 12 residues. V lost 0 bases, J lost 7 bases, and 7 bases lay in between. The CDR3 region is CASSLEGDEAFF. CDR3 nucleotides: TGCGCCAGCAGCTTGGAGGGGGATGAAGCTTTCTTT.

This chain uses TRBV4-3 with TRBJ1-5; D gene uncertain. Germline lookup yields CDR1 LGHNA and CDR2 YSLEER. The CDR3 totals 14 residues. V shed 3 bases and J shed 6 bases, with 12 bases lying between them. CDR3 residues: CASSHKLFGQPQHF. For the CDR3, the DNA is TGCGCCAGCAGCCATAAACTGTTCGGTCAGCCCCAGCATTTT.

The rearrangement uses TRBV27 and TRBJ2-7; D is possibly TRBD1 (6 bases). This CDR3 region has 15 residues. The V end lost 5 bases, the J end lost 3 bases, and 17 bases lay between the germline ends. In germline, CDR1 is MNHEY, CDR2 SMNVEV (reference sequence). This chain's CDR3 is CASSHDGTPIYEQYF. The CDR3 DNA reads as TGTGCCAGCAGTCATGACGGGACACCCATCTACGAGCAGTACTTC.